The next 29 T cell receptor beta chains were all read from a single sample in a study of Graves' ophthalmopathy and Graves' hyperthyroidism. RNA transcripts yielded amplified TCR beta CDR3 regions. HTBI primers were used in a first-round RT-PCR, which preceded a second-round multiplex PCR. TCRdb analysed the multiplex PCR reads with MiXCR anew, one entry per CDR3 protein. Of 600,000 to 950,000 distinct CDR3 sequences in the sample, roughly 40% were seen once. Sample: peripheral blood. All receptors come from an adult man with Graves' ophthalmopathy.

Comment on this clonotype: Relative to the germline gene, one junction end is altered; a read error may explain this. The V call is TRBV29-1, the J call TRBJ2-3; the D gene is possibly TRBD1 (6 bases). This CDR3 comprises 13 residues. CDR1 SQVTM and CDR2 ANQGSEA come from the germline V gene. This chain's CDR3 is CSADRWSTDTQCF. CDR3 DNA sequence: TGCAGCGCAGACAGGTGGAGCACAGATACGCAGTGTTTT.

V and J are TRBV19 and TRBJ2-6, with 7 bases identical to TRBD2. Trimming at V came to 5 bases and at J to 4 bases, leaving 11 bases not matched to a gene. CDR3 length equals 17 residues. The germline V gene has CDR1 LNHDA and CDR2 SQIVND (reference sequence). The chain's CDR3 is CASSAPSALAGANVLTF. The CDR3 DNA reads as TGTGCCAGTAGTGCTCCATCGGCACTAGCGGGGGCCAACGTCCTGACTTTC.

A few counts support this clonotype. The V gene is TRBV6-6, the J gene TRBJ1-3, with D perhaps TRBD1 (6 bases). Germline V gene sequence: CDR1 MNHNY, CDR2 SVGAGI (reference sequence). The V and J ends lost 5 bases and 7 bases respectively, with 12 bases between them. The CDR3 loop spans 13 amino acids. The CDR3 is CASSTGMVNTIYF. In DNA form, the CDR3 reads TGTGCCAGCAGTACAGGGATGGTGAACACCATATATTTT.

The chain recombines TRBV9 with TRBJ1-6; possibly TRBD1 for D (5 bases). Per the germline V gene, CDR1 is SGDLS and CDR2 is YYNGEE. Trimming cost V 3 bases and J 8 bases, with 12 bases left between them. The CDR3 has 14 amino acids. CDR3 nucleotide sequence: TGTGCCAGCAGCGACGGGACTGACGATTCACCCCTCCACTTT. Translating it yields CASSDGTDDSPLHF.

The rearrangement uses TRBV19 and TRBJ1-1; D unclear. V was shortened by 2 bases and J by 0 bases, with 10 bases between the two germline ends. The CDR3 consists of 15 residues. CDR1 LNHDA and CDR2 SQIVND come from the germline V gene (reference sequence). The CDR3 loop reads CASSIYRPMNTEAFF. CDR3 coding DNA: TGTGCCAGTAGTATATACAGACCAATGAACACTGAAGCTTTCTTT.

The J gene is TRBJ2-7, the V gene TRBV19; 10 positions match TRBD1. CDR1 is LNHDA and CDR2 is SQIVND in the germline V gene (reference sequence). This CDR3 region has 15 residues. Trimming cost V 7 bases and J 2 bases; bases outside gene matches: 8. The chain's CDR3 is CASKELGQGPYEQYF. As DNA, the CDR3 is TGTGCCAGTAAAGAATTGGGACAGGGGCCCTACGAGCAGTACTTC.

The chain carries TRBV29-1 and TRBJ1-2; D gene uncertain. Trimming pared 6 bases from V and 5 bases from J, leaving 7 bases between. The germline gives CDR1 SQVTM, CDR2 ANQGSEA. The CDR3 loop spans 10 amino acids. The CDR3 protein is CSVTGYGYTF. The CDR3 nucleotides read TGCAGCGTGACCGGGTATGGCTACACCTTC.

The V and J genes are TRBV10-3 and TRBJ2-5; TRBD2 aligns across 9 bases. Germline V gives CDR1 ENHRY, CDR2 SYGVKD. The CDR3 loop spans 16 amino acids. The V and J ends lost 6 bases and 2 bases, in that order; junction bases with no gene match: 10. The CDR3 loop is CAIRKGMAGGQETQYF. CDR3 nucleotides: TGTGCCATCAGGAAGGGAATGGCGGGAGGGCAAGAGACCCAGTACTTC.

Many counts were recorded for this clonotype. The chain joins TRBV2 to TRBJ1-2; D may be TRBD1 (6 bases). V dropped 7 bases and J dropped 7 bases, with 10 bases sitting between them. The CDR3 totals 11 residues. CDR1 SNHLY and CDR2 FYNNEI come from the germline V gene. The CDR3: CASTWTVGYTF. The CDR3 region has the DNA TGTGCCAGCACCTGGACAGTTGGCTACACCTTC.

This clonotype has more than one count but fewer than ten. The chain couples TRBV5-5 to TRBJ2-2; D is unresolved. The CDR3 has 14 amino acids. V lost 0 bases, J lost 2 bases, and 5 bases lay in between. Germline CDR1 is SGHKS and CDR2 is YYEKEE (reference sequence). The DNA of the CDR3 is TGTGCCAGCAGCTTGGAGGGAAACACCGGGGAGCTGTTTTTT. Translation gives CASSLEGNTGELFF.

This chain joins TRBV10-2 and TRBJ2-6, with 8 bases lining up with TRBD1. V was pared by 0 bases and J by 4 bases, with 2 bases of the junction left unmatched. Germline V gene data show CDR1 as WSHSY and CDR2 as SAAADI. This CDR3 contains 16 residues. CDR3 residues: CASSESTGAGANVLTF. In DNA form, the CDR3 reads TGCGCCAGCAGTGAGTCGACAGGGGCCGGGGCCAACGTCCTGACTTTC.

Only one count was recorded for this clonotype. The rearrangement links TRBV11-1 to TRBJ2-2; 7 nucleotides match TRBD1. CDR3 length equals 16 residues. Looked up from germline, CDR1 is SGHAT and CDR2 is FQDESV (reference sequence). V shed 6 bases, J shed 6 bases, and the junction held 13 bases outside the gene matches. CDR3: CASSLPRGPSAGELFF. CDR3 bases: TGTGCCAGCAGTTTGCCTAGGGGGCCCTCGGCCGGGGAGCTGTTTTTT.

The table lists this clonotype with a few counts. The chain is built from TRBV20-1 and TRBJ1-1, with 7 bases matching TRBD1. The V segment lost 5 bases and the J segment 6 bases; nucleotides outside the gene matches: 12. This CDR3 spans 14 amino acids. CDR1 and CDR2 from the germline V gene are DFQATT and SNEGSKA (reference sequence). The CDR3 spells CSAPGGNRRSEAFF. The CDR3 nucleotides read TGCAGTGCTCCAGGGGGAAACCGCCGATCTGAAGCTTTCTTT.

A word on this clonotype: A much larger clone lies a single base off, so this may be a read error. The J gene is TRBJ1-2, the V gene TRBV5-6; D perhaps matches TRBD1 (5 bases). Germline V gene lookup returns CDR1 SGHDT and CDR2 YYEEEE. The V end was cut by 1 base, the J end by 8 bases, with 9 bases between. The CDR3 covers 12 residues. CDR3 loop: CASSLKGDGYTF. CDR3 nucleotides: TGTGCCAGCAGCTTGAAAGGGGACGGCTACACCTTC. Complete variable domain (other parts from reference TRBV5-6 and TRBJ1-2): DAGVTQSPTHLIKTRGQQVTLRCSPKSGHDTVSWYQQALGQGPQFIFQYYEEEERQRGNFPDRFSGHQFPNYSSELNVNALLLGDSALYLCASSLKGDGYTFGSGTRLTVV.

This clonotype came up a few times. This sequence joins TRBV4-3 and TRBJ2-7; unclear D gene. From germline, CDR1 is LGHNA and CDR2 YSLEER. The length of the CDR3 is 14 residues. The ends were cut back, 0 bases at V and 4 bases at J, with 10 bases in the middle. Written as DNA, the CDR3 is TGCGCCAGCAGCCAAGACTACACCTCATACGAGCAGTACTTC. Protein product: CASSQDYTSYEQYF.

The rearrangement links TRBV7-9 to TRBJ1-3; D is unresolved. The CDR3 contains 13 residues. V shed 2 bases and J shed 4 bases, with 6 bases lying between them. CDR1 and CDR2 from the germline V gene are SEHNR and FQNEAQ (reference sequence). CDR3 protein: CASSLSMGNTIYF. The CDR3 bases are TGTGCCAGCAGCTTAAGTATGGGAAACACCATATATTTT.

Concerning this clonotype: The CDR3 carries no conserved terminal phenylalanine or tryptophan, so it likely arises from a read error. The rearrangement joins TRBV19 to TRBJ1-2; D call uncertain. CDR3 length equals 13 residues. The V end was cut by 3 bases, the J end by 2 bases, with 7 bases between. Germline lookup yields CDR1 LNHDA and CDR2 SQIVND (reference sequence). The CDR3 sequence is CASSIGLNYGYTS. The CDR3 nucleotides read TGTGCCAGTAGTATCGGCTTAAACTATGGCTACACCTCC.

This clonotype has only a few counts. V gene TRBV7-9 combines with J gene TRBJ1-6; 9 bases match TRBD1. Germline V gives CDR1 SEHNR, CDR2 FQNEAQ (reference sequence). The CDR3 extends over 15 amino acids. Germline trimming cut 5 bases from V and 7 bases from J; bases unmatched to any gene: 6. The CDR3 loop is CASSQGQGPNSPLHF. The CDR3 DNA is TGTGCCAGCAGCCAAGGACAGGGGCCGAATTCACCCCTCCACTTT.

This clonotype has a handful of counts. V gene TRBV5-6 combines with J gene TRBJ2-5; 9 positions agree with TRBD2. Germline-derived CDR1 and CDR2 are SGHDT and YYEEEE. CDR3 length: 15 amino acids. The junction had 7 bases not matched to a gene; V was cut back by 2 bases and J by 5 bases. CDR3 residues: CASSLSMRGGETQYF. The CDR3 DNA reads TGTGCCAGCAGCTTATCGATGCGGGGGGGCGAGACCCAGTACTTC.

This clonotype came up a few times. CDR3 amino acids: CASSESGWTGYTF. CDR3 coding DNA: TGCGCCAGCAGTGAGTCAGGCTGGACTGGCTACACCTTC. The chain employs TRBV10-2 and TRBJ1-2; D unresolved. Deletions cut 0 bases from V and 7 bases from J, with 9 bases between. CDR1 is WSHSY, CDR2 SAAADI, per germline. The CDR3 has 13 residues.

This clonotype was picked up a small number of times. The chain has TRBV20-1 and TRBJ2-7; 7 positions agree with TRBD1. Per the germline V gene, CDR1 is DFQATT and CDR2 is SNEGSKA (reference sequence). CDR3 length: 16 amino acids. J gave up 3 bases and V 2 bases, and 13 bases lay outside the gene matches. The CDR3 DNA reads as TGCAGTGCTAGACGTCCCCCCCCGGGACAGAACTACGAGCAGTACTTC. Translating gives CSARRPPPGQNYEQYF.

This clonotype appeared many times. The chain recombines TRBV9 with TRBJ2-7; 13 bases agree with TRBD2. This CDR3 has 17 residues. Germline loops: CDR1 SGDLS, CDR2 YYNGEE. The trim removed 3 bases at V and 0 bases at J, leaving 6 bases unmatched. The CDR3 sequence: CASSAGLAGSRSYEQYF. The CDR3 DNA reads TGTGCCAGCAGCGCGGGACTAGCGGGATCACGCTCCTACGAGCAGTACTTC.

The chain uses TRBV2 and TRBJ1-3; 7 positions match TRBD1. Germline assignment: CDR1 SNHLY and CDR2 FYNNEI. The CDR3 consists of 13 residues. V lost 6 bases, J lost 6 bases, and 5 bases stayed unmatched. CDR3 in DNA: TGTGCCAGCAGATCGACAGGGCCAAACACCATATATTTT. Its translation is CASRSTGPNTIYF.

This rearrangement joins TRBV24-1 to TRBJ1-5; TRBD1 agrees at 9 bases. The germline gives CDR1 KGHDR, CDR2 SFDVKD. The CDR3 sequence is 14 residues long. CDR3 bases: TGTGCTAGTGACCGGAACAGGGGGCATCAGCCCCAGCATTTT. Translated: CASDRNRGHQPQHF.

V usage is TRBV5-4 and J usage is TRBJ2-5; D unresolved. This CDR3 region has 17 residues. The V and J ends lost 2 bases and 1 base respectively, with 18 bases between them. CDR1 SGHNT and CDR2 YYREEE come from the germline V gene (reference sequence). Written as DNA, the CDR3 is TGTGCCAGCAGCTTTGACGAAGGTTCGGTATCCCAAGAGACCCAGTACTTC. Amino acid sequence: CASSFDEGSVSQETQYF.

This clonotype has ten or more counts. The V gene is TRBV15, the J gene TRBJ2-5, with D tentatively TRBD1 or TRBD2 (5 bases each). The V gene's germline CDR1 is LNHNV and CDR2 YYDKDF (reference sequence). This CDR3 spans 17 amino acids. The germline V and J ends were trimmed by 3 bases and 1 base, with 18 bases remaining between them. Here the CDR3 DNA reads TGTGCCACCAGCAGTGATGGGACCGTTTCGCCCCAAGAGACCCAGTACTTC. Amino acid sequence: CATSSDGTVSPQETQYF.

This clonotype was seen once. V gene TRBV19 combines with J gene TRBJ2-6; D is undetermined. This CDR3 comprises 14 residues. Germline CDR1 reads LNHDA; CDR2 reads SQIVND (reference sequence). V gave up 5 bases and J gave up 7 bases, with 12 bases separating them. The CDR3 protein is CASSASLGANVLTF. The CDR3 DNA reads as TGTGCCAGTAGTGCGTCCCTGGGAGCCAACGTCCTGACTTTC.

The chain couples TRBV29-1 to TRBJ1-2; a weak D match, TRBD1 (5 bases). The germline gives CDR1 SQVTM, CDR2 ANQGSEA. The CDR3 runs 12 residues. With 7 bases removed from V and 3 bases from J, the gap between germline ends came to 12 bases. Here the CDR3 reads CSAGGVYYGYTF. CDR3 nucleotides: TGCAGCGCTGGAGGGGTCTACTATGGCTACACCTTC.

In its sample, this clonotype ranks as medium-sized. The CDR3 DNA reads as TGCAGCGTCGAAACGGGTGGCTACACCTTC. Translation gives CSVETGGYTF. The chain employs TRBV29-1 and TRBJ1-2; D is ambiguous. V lost 6 bases and J 7 bases, leaving 9 bases between the germline ends. Germline values: CDR1 SQVTM, CDR2 ANQGSEA. The CDR3 has 10 residues.